The rows below give T cell receptor beta chains drawn from one sample of a study of blood T cell repertoires in COVID-19. TCRdb's table, derived via immunoSEQ multiplex PCR, lists solely in-frame clones and lacks some. The table includes 350,000 to 450,000 clones, approximately 89% detected once. Sequencing was done on a sample of PBMCs or T cells enriched from blood (not recorded which). The receptors were gathered from a woman between 40 and 55 years old who had been exposed to COVID-19. CDR3s include the opening cysteine and the closing phenylalanine or tryptophan. The order of the fields is J gene, V gene, D gene, clone size, CDR3 DNA, CDR3 protein. A D gene is named only where the DNA matches it firmly. Rows give clone size only sometimes, using once, few, many, or a class for an expanded clone.

j_call: TRBJ2-1
v_call: TRBV4-2
d_call: TRBD1
clone_size: NA
cdr3_nt: TGTGCCAGCAGCCAAGGGGCGGGACAGGGAAACAATGAGCAGTTCTTC
cdr3_aa: CASSQGAGQGNNEQFF

j_call: TRBJ1-4
v_call: TRBV5-1
d_call: NA
clone_size: NA
cdr3_nt: TGCGCCAGCAGCCGGGGATGGGTAAATGAAAAACTGTTTTTT
cdr3_aa: CASSRGWVNEKLFF

j_call: TRBJ2-3
v_call: TRBV4-2
d_call: TRBD2
clone_size: NA
cdr3_nt: TGTGCCAGCAGCCAGCCGGGGGGATATAGTAGCACAGATACGCAGTATTTT
cdr3_aa: CASSQPGGYSSTDTQYF

j_call: TRBJ1-4
v_call: TRBV29-1
d_call: NA
clone_size: few
cdr3_nt: TGCAGCGTTCGACGAGACAGACCTAATGAAAAACTGTTTTTT
cdr3_aa: CSVRRDRPNEKLFF

j_call: TRBJ1-1
v_call: TRBV27
d_call: NA
clone_size: NA
cdr3_nt: TGTGCCAGCAGTTTTGTCGGAGGGGATGAAGCTTTCTTT
cdr3_aa: CASSFVGGDEAFF

j_call: TRBJ2-3
v_call: TRBV19
d_call: TRBD1
clone_size: once
cdr3_nt: TGTGCCAGTAGCGACAGGGCAGGCACAGATACGCAGTATTTT
cdr3_aa: CASSDRAGTDTQYF

j_call: TRBJ1-5
v_call: TRBV19
d_call: NA
clone_size: NA
cdr3_nt: TGTGCCAGTAGTATAAGGTCGGGGAATCAGCCCCAGCATTTT
cdr3_aa: CASSIRSGNQPQHF

j_call: TRBJ2-3
v_call: TRBV12-3/TRBV12-4
d_call: NA
clone_size: NA
cdr3_nt: TGTGCCTCTCGTCGGGCAGATACGCAGTATTTT
cdr3_aa: CASRRADTQYF

j_call: TRBJ1-1
v_call: TRBV18
d_call: TRBD1
clone_size: NA
cdr3_nt: TGTGCCAGCTCACCCCGACAGGGAGACACTGAAGCTTTCTTT
cdr3_aa: CASSPRQGDTEAFF

j_call: TRBJ1-2
v_call: TRBV12-3/TRBV12-4
d_call: NA
clone_size: NA
cdr3_nt: TGTGCCAGCAGGGCCTCAGGGCAGGATGGCTACACCTTC
cdr3_aa: CASRASGQDGYTF

j_call: TRBJ1-1
v_call: TRBV12-5
d_call: TRBD1
clone_size: once
cdr3_nt: TGTGCTAGTGGTTTGGTAAAAGGACAGGACACTGAAGCTTTCTTT
cdr3_aa: CASGLVKGQDTEAFF

j_call: TRBJ1-1
v_call: TRBV10-2
d_call: TRBD1
clone_size: NA
cdr3_nt: TGCGCCAGCAGCACAGGGGCATACACTGAAGCTTTCTTT
cdr3_aa: CASSTGAYTEAFF

j_call: TRBJ1-1
v_call: TRBV18
d_call: TRBD1
clone_size: once
cdr3_nt: TGTGCCAGCTCGCTTCAGGGGGTTGACACTGAAGCTTTCTTT
cdr3_aa: CASSLQGVDTEAFF

j_call: TRBJ1-1
v_call: TRBV25-1
d_call: NA
clone_size: NA
cdr3_nt: TGTGCCAGCAGTGAAAGACGGGGAACGGCTGAAGCTTTCTTT
cdr3_aa: CASSERRGTAEAFF

j_call: TRBJ1-2
v_call: TRBV30
d_call: NA
clone_size: once
cdr3_nt: TGTGCCTGGAGTGTACTTCACGGCTATGGCTACACCTTC
cdr3_aa: CAWSVLHGYGYTF

j_call: TRBJ2-3
v_call: TRBV29-1
d_call: NA
clone_size: NA
cdr3_nt: TGCAGCGTTAGGGAAAGGACAGGCACAGATACGCAGTATTTT
cdr3_aa: CSVRERTGTDTQYF

j_call: TRBJ2-7
v_call: TRBV7-2
d_call: NA
clone_size: NA
cdr3_nt: TGTGCCAGCAGCTTAGTTGGCGGGGATCACTACGAGCAGTACTTC
cdr3_aa: CASSLVGGDHYEQYF

j_call: TRBJ2-1
v_call: TRBV11-3
d_call: TRBD1
clone_size: few
cdr3_nt: TGTGCCAGCAGCTTTTTGGGACAGAGTTCTACTGAGCAGTTCTTC
cdr3_aa: CASSFLGQSSTEQFF

j_call: TRBJ1-6
v_call: TRBV6-1
d_call: TRBD1
clone_size: NA
cdr3_nt: TGTGCCAGCAGTGGGGCGGACAGGGGATATAATTCACCCCTCCACTTT
cdr3_aa: CASSGADRGYNSPLHF

j_call: TRBJ1-3
v_call: TRBV5-1
d_call: NA
clone_size: NA
cdr3_nt: TGCGCCAGCAGCTTTGTTCCGACAGGAGATTCTGGAAACACCATATATTTT
cdr3_aa: CASSFVPTGDSGNTIYF

j_call: TRBJ1-1
v_call: TRBV7-9
d_call: NA
clone_size: NA
cdr3_nt: TGTGCCAGCTCGTTAGAGGTACGGTCTACTGAAGCTTTCTTT
cdr3_aa: CASSLEVRSTEAFF

j_call: TRBJ1-2
v_call: TRBV5-6
d_call: TRBD1
clone_size: NA
cdr3_nt: TGTGCCAGCAGCTCAGGACAGGGAGAGCTTTATGGCTACACCTTC
cdr3_aa: CASSSGQGELYGYTF

j_call: TRBJ2-7
v_call: TRBV2
d_call: NA
clone_size: NA
cdr3_nt: TGTGCCAGCAGCGGACTCTACGAGCAGTACTTC
cdr3_aa: CASSGLYEQYF

j_call: TRBJ1-6
v_call: TRBV6-4
d_call: NA
clone_size: few
cdr3_nt: TGTGCCAGCAGCACAGGGCTTTGGTCACCCCTCCACTTT
cdr3_aa: CASSTGLWSPLHF

j_call: TRBJ1-4
v_call: TRBV15
d_call: NA
clone_size: NA
cdr3_nt: TGTGCCACCAGCAGATCTAGTCCCCGGACAGCAACTAATGAAAAACTGTTTTTT
cdr3_aa: CATSRSSPRTATNEKLFF

j_call: TRBJ2-5
v_call: TRBV6-5
d_call: TRBD2
clone_size: NA
cdr3_nt: TGTGCCAGCTCTGAGCGGGAGGGACAAGAGACCCAGTACTTC
cdr3_aa: CASSEREGQETQYF

j_call: TRBJ1-4
v_call: TRBV19
d_call: NA
clone_size: NA
cdr3_nt: TGTGCCAGTAGCCCGGGGGGGCGCATTGGGGAAAAACTGTTTTTT
cdr3_aa: CASSPGGRIGEKLFF